These 9 T cell receptor beta chains came from one sample sequenced in a study of T cells after yellow fever vaccination. TCRdb re-called the 5' RACE reads with MiXCR, one entry per CDR3 protein. The sample holds about 310,000 distinct CDR3 sequences, around 4% seen once. The source was PBMCs, collected on the day of the yellow fever booster vaccination. Source of these receptors: a man between 18 and 29 years old who received the YFV17D yellow fever vaccine.

This clonotype was observed many times. The chain is built from TRBV5-1 and TRBJ2-4; D ambiguous. From germline, CDR1 is SGHRS and CDR2 YFSETQ. CDR3 length: 15 residues. The germline V and J ends were trimmed by 0 bases and 0 bases, with 7 bases remaining between them. As DNA, the CDR3 is TGCGCCAGCAGCTTGGGCATACTAGCCAAAAACATTCAGTACTTC. This translates into CASSLGILAKNIQYF. The variable domain in full, with the rest retrieved from reference TRBV5-1 and TRBJ2-4, is KAGVTQTPRYLIKTRGQQVTLSCSPISGHRSVSWYQQTPGQGLQFLFEYFSETQRNKGNFPGRFSGRQFSNSRSEMNVSTLELGDSALYLCASSLGILAKNIQYFGAGTRLSVL.

The chain has TRBV27 and TRBJ2-7; D might be TRBD1 (6 bases). The CDR3 length is 15 residues. The ends were cut back, 5 bases at V and 0 bases at J, with 14 bases in the middle. Germline-derived CDR1 and CDR2 are MNHEY and SMNVEV (reference sequence). The CDR3 reads CASSPTGFSSYEQYV. In DNA form, the CDR3 reads TGTGCCAGCAGTCCGACAGGTTTCAGCTCCTACGAGCAGTACGTC.

At least ten counts were recorded for this clonotype. This chain joins TRBV19 and TRBJ2-1; D is perhaps TRBD2 (5 bases). This CDR3 contains 17 residues. Looked up from germline, CDR1 is LNHDA and CDR2 is SQIVND (reference sequence). V was pared by 3 bases and J by 5 bases, with 20 bases between. The CDR3 DNA follows: TGTGCCAGTAGTATGTCGTATCGGTACGGGGATAACAATGAGCAGTTCTTC. It specifies CASSMSYRYGDNNEQFF.

V and J are TRBV5-1 and TRBJ2-3, with a tentative D call TRBD2 (6 bases). With 0 bases removed from V and 11 bases from J, the gap between germline ends came to 13 bases. The CDR3 is 13 amino acids. Germline assignment: CDR1 SGHRS and CDR2 YFSETQ. CDR3 region: CASSLATGGEQYF. The CDR3 bases are TGCGCCAGCAGCTTGGCGACCGGGGGAGAGCAGTATTTT.

In its sample, this clonotype was seen many times. V usage is TRBV7-2 and J usage is TRBJ2-2, with a possible D match to TRBD1 (7 bases). The germline CDR1 and CDR2 sequences are SGHTA and FQGNSA. The CDR3 extends over 18 amino acids. Trimming left V 1 base short and J 2 bases short, with 17 bases between. CDR3 bases: TGTGCCAGCAGCTTAGGGCTAGCCCAGGGGGGAAACACCGGGGAGCTGTTTTTT. Translated, it gives CASSLGLAQGGNTGELFF. Using reference TRBV7-2 and TRBJ2-2 for the parts outside the CDR3, the full variable domain is GAGVSQSPSNKVTEKGKDVELRCDPISGHTALYWYRQSLGQGLEFLIYFQGNSAPDKSGLPSDRFSAERTGGSVSTLTIQRTQQEDSAVYLCASSLGLAQGGNTGELFFGEGSRLTVL.

V gene TRBV24-1 combines with J gene TRBJ2-2, with D possibly being TRBD2 (6 bases). Germline V lookup: CDR1 KGHDR, CDR2 SFDVKD. The CDR3 runs to 12 residues. Trimming took 5 bases from V and 6 from J, leaving 6 bases between them. The CDR3 coding sequence is TGTGCCACCAGTGGGGACTCCGGGGAGCTGTTTTTT. This translates into CATSGDSGELFF.

J is TRBJ1-5 and V is TRBV4-1, with TRBD1 as a possible D gene (5 bases). Germline V gene lookup returns CDR1 MGHRA and CDR2 YSYEKL. This CDR3 comprises 14 residues. V was cut by 1 base and J by 4 bases, with 8 bases left in between. The CDR3 spells CASSQGKGNQPQHF. In DNA, the CDR3 is TGCGCCAGCAGCCAAGGAAAGGGGAATCAGCCCCAGCATTTT.

This clonotype showed up many times. The V call is TRBV7-9, the J call TRBJ2-5, with a possible D match to TRBD1 (5 bases). Germline V gene sequence: CDR1 SEHNR, CDR2 FQNEAQ (reference sequence). Trimming took off 1 base at V and 5 bases at J, with 14 bases between the two ends. The CDR3 runs 15 residues. CDR3 region: CASSLGTLVRETQYF. The CDR3 DNA reads as TGTGCCAGCAGCTTAGGGACACTGGTCCGGGAGACCCAGTACTTC.

This clonotype has a count of ten or more. The chain couples TRBV28 to TRBJ2-5; tentative D call: TRBD2 (5 bases). Germline V gives CDR1 MDHEN, CDR2 SYDVKM. The CDR3 spans 16 residues. V lost 5 bases, J lost 3 bases, and 19 bases lay in between. CDR3 sequence (DNA): TGTGCCAGCAGTCCTCCGGGGATTCCGAAAGAAGAGACCCAGTACTTC. The encoded protein is CASSPPGIPKEETQYF.